These 9 T cell receptor beta chains originate from one sample sequenced in a study of CXCR3-negative and CXCR3-positive naive CD8 T cells. General study points: TRB CDR3s of CXCR3-positive naive cells were more hydrophobic than those of CXCR3-negative naive cells.

Libraries were UMI-labeled 5' RACE TRB cDNA. For each CDR3 protein, TCRdb gives one entry from its re-call of the 5' RACE reads, without DNA. This sample carries some 5,700 distinct CDR3 sequences, with approximately 1.5% going to the ten biggest clones. No antigen is known for these receptors. Material for sequencing was naive CXCR3+ CD8+ T cells from blood. Subset in this sample: CD45RO-CCR7+CD27+CD95- naive CD8+ T cells expressing CXCR3 (TNR3+). Receptor source: a human donor in good health. Some clones in this sample may be carry-over from other donors' samples.

In terms of frequency, this clonotype is medium-sized. The chain recombines TRBV4-1 with TRBJ1-3; the D call of TRBD1 rests on TCRdb alone, since no DNA is present to check it. This CDR3 has 15 amino acids. Germline CDR1 reads MGHRA; CDR2 reads YSYEKL. The chain's CDR3 is CASSQDRDSGNTIYF.

This clonotype is labeled medium-sized (0.01 to 0.1%) based on frequency. The V gene is TRBV12-3 or TRBV12-4, the J gene TRBJ1-5. This CDR3 has 12 amino acids. CDR3: CASSHSNQPQHF.

This rearrangement joins TRBV12-3 or TRBV12-4 to TRBJ1-5; the TRBD1 assignment by TCRdb is unverifiable without DNA. The length of the CDR3 is 15 residues. The CDR3 loop is CASSSGQGSYQPQHF.

The chain carries TRBV28 and TRBJ1-1; TCRdb gives TRBD1 as the D gene, but with no DNA this cannot be confirmed. The length of the CDR3 is 14 residues. The V gene's germline CDR1 is MDHEN and CDR2 SYDVKM. The CDR3: CASRSLGLGTEAFF. Supplemented by reference TRBV28 and TRBJ1-1, the full variable domain reads DVKVTQSSRYLVKRTGEKVFLECVQDMDHENMFWYRQDPGLGLRLIYFSYDVKMKEKGDIPEGYSVSREKKERFSLILESASTNQTSMYLCASRSLGLGTEAFFGQGTRLTVV.

The CDR3 loop is CSARPGIAGVADTQYF. The rearrangement links TRBV20-1 to TRBJ2-3; checking the TCRdb D call of TRBD2 is not possible without DNA. The germline V gene encodes CDR1 DFQATT and CDR2 SNEGSKA (reference sequence). This CDR3 comprises 16 residues.

This clonotype is identified as medium-sized from frequency. The J gene is TRBJ2-1, the V gene TRBV5-6; absent DNA, TCRdb's TRBD1 call cannot be checked. The CDR3 covers 13 residues. Looked up from germline, CDR1 is SGHDT and CDR2 is YYEEEE. The CDR3 protein is CASSLGTGNEQFF.

In terms of frequency, this clonotype is medium-sized (0.01 to 0.1%). The chain combines TRBV4-2 with TRBJ2-1; TCRdb's assignment of TRBD1 cannot be checked, as there is no DNA. The CDR3 totals 13 residues. Germline V gene sequence: CDR1 LGHNA, CDR2 YNFKEQ. CDR3: CGVGPGDYNEQFF.

This clonotype is called medium-sized based on its frequency. This chain joins TRBV7-8 and TRBJ2-5; TCRdb reports TRBD1, a call that lacks DNA to check it against. Germline CDR1 reads SGHVS; CDR2 reads FQNEAQ. The CDR3 totals 13 residues. CDR3 residues: CASSATGVETQYF. Full variable domain (remainder filled in from reference TRBV7-8 and TRBJ2-5): GAGVSQSPRYKVAKRGQDVALRCDPISGHVSLFWYQQALGQGPEFLTYFQNEAQLDKSGLPSDRFFAERPEGSVSTLKIQRTQQEDSAVYLCASSATGVETQYFGPGTRLLVL.

The V and J genes are TRBV15 and TRBJ2-7; TCRdb proposes TRBD1, but this gene call is untestable without DNA. The CDR3 is made up of 14 amino acids. Germline values: CDR1 LNHNV, CDR2 YYDKDF (reference sequence). CDR3 sequence reads: CATSRDLRGYEQYF.